A single sample gave rise to the 21 T cell receptor beta chains below, sequenced in a study of OX40 agonist ivuxolimab in advanced cancers. Some clones are missing from TCRdb's copy, which holds only in-frame ones; the method was immunoSEQ multiplex PCR. The table has about 69,000 clones, 80% to 90% seen once. Here the sequenced sample was CD4+ or CD8+ T cells sorted from blood, taken in a trial of the OX40 agonist ivuxolimab. The receptors originated from an adult with an advanced solid tumor such as melanoma, head and neck, liver or kidney cancer.

The CDR3 DNA sequence: TGTGCCAGTAGGGGACTAGCGGGGGTGAGCTCCTACAATGAGCAGTTCTTC. Translation gives CASRGLAGVSSYNEQFF. This chain joins TRBV19 and TRBJ2-1; TRBD2 agrees at 14 bases. Per germline, CDR1 LNHDA and CDR2 SQIVND (reference sequence). The CDR3 consists of 17 residues. J lost 0 bases, V lost 6 bases, and 4 bases had no gene match.

This clone occurred once. The V and J genes are TRBV7-9 and TRBJ2-7, with 7 nucleotides matching TRBD2. The germline gives CDR1 SEHNR, CDR2 FQNEAQ (reference sequence). The CDR3 has 13 amino acids. The junction had 4 bases not matched to a gene; V was cut back by 1 base and J by 7 bases. CDR3 sequence (DNA): TGTGCCAGCAGCTTAGACCCGGGGGGAGAGCAGTACTTC. Translating it yields CASSLDPGGEQYF.

The genes are TRBV29-1 and TRBJ2-7, with D possibly being TRBD1 (6 bases). Trimming shortened V by 5 bases and J by 4 bases, and 9 bases separated the two germline ends. CDR1 and CDR2 from the germline V gene are SQVTM and ANQGSEA. This CDR3 comprises 11 residues. CDR3 coding DNA: TGCAGCGTTCTAGGGGGATACGAGCAGTACTTC. This translates into CSVLGGYEQYF.

This chain links TRBV7-8 with TRBJ2-1, with TRBD2 matching over 10 bases. J gave up 9 bases and V 5 bases, and 16 bases lay outside the gene matches. The CDR3 loop spans 17 amino acids. From germline, CDR1 is SGHVS and CDR2 FQNEAQ. CDR3 sequence: CASSPVWTSGTRGEQFF. The CDR3 DNA sequence: TGTGCCAGCAGCCCTGTCTGGACTAGCGGAACAAGGGGTGAGCAGTTCTTC.

The chain uses TRBV4-3 and TRBJ2-7, with D uncertain. Trimming removed 4 bases at V and 0 bases at J, with 10 bases between. The CDR3 length is 14 residues. Germline V CDR1 and CDR2: LGHNA, YSLEER. For the CDR3, the DNA is TGCGCCAGCAGCCCTTCCCGTTCCTCCTACGAGCAGTACTTC. It encodes CASSPSRSSYEQYF.

This chain connects TRBV4-3 to TRBJ1-1; D is unclear. This CDR3 spans 15 amino acids. Germline V gives CDR1 LGHNA, CDR2 YSLEER. Trimming cost V 0 bases and J 5 bases, with 13 bases left between them. In DNA form, the CDR3 reads TGCGCCAGCAGCCAAGAGCACGGGCAGTGGACTGAAGCTTTCTTT. Protein: CASSQEHGQWTEAFF.

The chain joins TRBV15 to TRBJ2-1; 16 bases fit TRBD2. V lost 8 bases and J lost 8; bases outside the gene matches: 18. The CDR3 totals 19 residues. Germline CDR1 is LNHNV and CDR2 is YYDKDF (reference sequence). CDR3 amino acids: CATEAPPGTSGRATYEQFF. The CDR3 DNA follows: TGTGCCACCGAAGCCCCACCTGGGACTAGCGGGAGGGCCACGTATGAGCAGTTCTTC.

The rearrangement uses TRBV5-6 and TRBJ2-2; the D is unclear. The CDR3 has 12 residues. Germline CDR1 and CDR2: SGHDT and YYEEEE. V shed 0 bases and J shed 6 bases, with 3 bases lying between them. The CDR3 loop reads CASSLAAGELFF. As DNA, the CDR3 is TGTGCCAGCAGCTTGGCGGCCGGGGAGCTGTTTTTT.

The chain is built from TRBV5-5 and TRBJ2-7; D tentatively fits TRBD1 or TRBD2 (5 bases each). The CDR3 extends over 13 amino acids. The V gene lost 3 bases and the J gene lost 0 bases, with 7 bases spanning the gap. Per germline, CDR1 SGHKS and CDR2 YYEKEE (reference sequence). This CDR3 reads CASSWGISYEQYF. The CDR3 bases are TGTGCCAGCAGCTGGGGGATCTCCTACGAGCAGTACTTC. Supplemented by reference TRBV5-5 and TRBJ2-7, the full variable domain reads DAGVTQSPTHLIKTRGQQVTLRCSPISGHKSVSWYQQVLGQGPQFIFQYYEKEERGRGNFPDRFSARQFPNYSSELNVNALLLGDSALYLCASSWGISYEQYFGPGTRLTVT.

V gene TRBV27 combines with J gene TRBJ1-1; D is uncertain. The germline V gene has CDR1 MNHEY and CDR2 SMNVEV (reference sequence). V was pared by 0 bases and J by 4 bases, with 9 bases between. This CDR3 has 14 residues. The CDR3 sequence: CASSLSWGSTEAFF. CDR3 in DNA: TGTGCCAGCAGTTTATCTTGGGGTAGCACTGAAGCTTTCTTT.

The J gene is TRBJ1-4, the V gene TRBV29-1; D unclear. The germline V and J ends were trimmed by 4 bases and 4 bases, with 19 bases remaining between them. The CDR3 spans 16 residues. CDR1 is SQVTM, CDR2 ANQGSEA, per germline. CDR3 loop: CSVAGSREQVNEKLFF. The DNA of the CDR3 is TGCAGCGTTGCTGGCTCCCGGGAACAAGTTAATGAAAAACTGTTTTTT.

The rearrangement uses TRBV7-9 and TRBJ2-6; D unclear. There are 17 residues in the CDR3. CDR1 and CDR2 from the germline V gene are SEHNR and FQNEAQ (reference sequence). V was pared by 1 base and J by 1 base, with 11 bases between. The CDR3 region has the DNA TGTGCCAGCAGCTTAGTGGGCGCAGGTTCTGGGGCCAACGTCCTGACTTTC. It encodes CASSLVGAGSGANVLTF.

V is TRBV2 and J is TRBJ1-3, with a tentative D call TRBD1 (6 bases). CDR3 length: 15 amino acids. V was clipped by 7 bases and J by 0 bases, with 13 bases between them. Germline lookup yields CDR1 SNHLY and CDR2 FYNNEI. In nucleotides, the CDR3 is TGTGCCAGCATTTTACAGGGCTACTCTGGAAACACCATATATTTT. Translated, it gives CASILQGYSGNTIYF.

V gene TRBV7-6 combines with J gene TRBJ2-2, with D maybe TRBD1 (5 bases). Trimming stripped 5 bases from V and 6 bases from J, with 13 bases between. The CDR3 runs 14 residues. The germline CDR1 and CDR2 sequences are SGHVS and FNYEAQ. CDR3 sequence (DNA): TGTGCCAGCAGCCCTTCGTTGGGGCCCGGGGAGCTGTTTTTT. Its protein product is CASSPSLGPGELFF. Combining the CDR3 with reference TRBV7-6 and TRBJ2-2 gives the whole variable domain GAGVSQSPRYKVTKRGQDVALRCDPISGHVSLYWYRQALGQGPEFLTYFNYEAQQDKSGLPNDRFSAERPEGSISTLTIQRTEQRDSAMYRCASSPSLGPGELFFGEGSRLTVL.

The sample holds one count of this clone. The chain has TRBV30 and TRBJ2-5; D unclear. CDR1 is GTSNPN and CDR2 is SVGIG in the germline V gene (reference sequence). V was clipped by 0 bases and J by 5 bases, with 7 bases between them. This CDR3 contains 12 residues. CDR3 residues: CAWSVMGETQYF. In DNA, the CDR3 is TGTGCCTGGAGTGTAATGGGGGAGACCCAGTACTTC.

The genes are TRBV2 and TRBJ2-1, with D perhaps TRBD2 (6 bases). Germline loops: CDR1 SNHLY, CDR2 FYNNEI. The CDR3 has 14 residues. V was pared by 4 bases and J by 8 bases, with 15 bases between. The CDR3 nucleotides are TGTGCCAGCAGTGGCTTCCCGGGGGACGATGAGCAGTTCTTC. It encodes CASSGFPGDDEQFF.

V and J are TRBV28 and TRBJ2-7, with D perhaps given as TRBD1 or TRBD2 (5 bases each). The germline V and J ends were trimmed by 5 bases and 3 bases, with 17 bases remaining between them. The CDR3 is 15 amino acids. Germline CDR1 is MDHEN and CDR2 is SYDVKM. For the CDR3, the DNA is TGTGCCAGCAGTCCCCCACAGGAGGTATACTACGAGCAGTACTTC. The encoded protein is CASSPPQEVYYEQYF.

V usage is TRBV27 and J usage is TRBJ2-7; possibly TRBD2 for D (6 bases). The CDR3 runs to 14 residues. Germline V gene lookup returns CDR1 MNHEY and CDR2 SMNVEV (reference sequence). V shed 8 bases and J shed 0 bases, with 14 bases lying between them. Here the CDR3 DNA reads TGTGCCAGCGGGCGTGGGGGGAGCTCCTACGAGCAGTACTTC. Translated: CASGRGGSSYEQYF.

The chain recombines TRBV18 with TRBJ1-2; D is ambiguous. V lost 1 base to trimming and J lost 4 bases, with 16 bases between them. The CDR3 spans 16 residues. In germline, CDR1 is KGHSH, CDR2 LQKENI. The CDR3 loop is CASSPRPVQRVYGYTF. The CDR3 DNA is TGTGCCAGCTCACCACGGCCGGTACAGCGTGTCTATGGCTACACCTTC.

This clone appeared a single time. V gene TRBV9 combines with J gene TRBJ1-3; possibly TRBD1 for D (6 bases). Germline V CDR1 and CDR2: SGDLS, YYNGEE. The CDR3 sequence is 15 residues long. Trimming took 3 bases from V and 1 from J, leaving 11 bases between them. CDR3: CASSASGTSGNTIYF. CDR3 bases: TGTGCCAGCAGCGCATCAGGGACATCTGGAAACACCATATATTTT.

The CDR3 region is CASSEGWTGSNEKLFF. The CDR3 nucleotides read TGTGCCAGCAGTGAAGGATGGACAGGCAGTAATGAAAAACTGTTTTTT. J is TRBJ1-4 and V is TRBV2; 7 bases line up with TRBD1. Germline CDR1 and CDR2: SNHLY and FYNNEI. Trimming cost V 1 base and J 4 bases; bases outside gene matches: 6. The CDR3 is 16 residues long.